These 3 T cell receptor beta chains share one sample of origin, sequenced in a study of T cell clonality in common variable immunodeficiency. Repertoires were generated with immunoSEQ multiplex PCR, while TCRdb's copy carries only in-frame clones and drops some. The table lists around 57,000 clones, with no singletons. The material sequenced was peripheral blood mononuclear cells. All receptors come from a person aged 18 to 75 in good health.

This clone has ten or more counts. The read terminates 3 residues ahead of where the CDR3 ends, so the germline J gene completes it. This rearrangement joins TRBV20-1 to TRBJ2-1; D is unclear. V dropped 6 bases and J dropped 1 base, with 10 bases sitting between them. The CDR3 is made up of 13 amino acids. The V gene's germline CDR1 is DFQATT and CDR2 SNEGSKA (reference sequence). Partial CDR3 DNA: TGCAGTGCCGCCAAGCGTTCCTACAATGAG. This gives the protein CSAAKRSYNE. The entire CDR3 protein reads CSAAKRSYNEQFF.

This clone showed up many times. The read falls 3 residues short of the CDR3 end, and the missing part is taken from the germline J gene. The genes are TRBV5-1 and TRBJ2-2, with 9 bases aligning to TRBD1. This CDR3 contains 15 residues. Germline values: CDR1 SGHRS, CDR2 YFSETQ. V lost 6 bases and J lost 5; bases outside the gene matches: 8. This chain's CDR3 is CASMRGQGSTGELFF. The CDR3 bases that were read are TGCGCCAGCATGAGAGGACAGGGGTCTACCGGGGAG.

The CDR3 DNA, read in part, is TGTGCCAGCGCCCTAGAACCGGTTTACGAG. Translated, it gives CASALEPVYE. The CDR3 in full is CASALEPVYEQYF. V and J are TRBV7-9 and TRBJ2-7, with D hard to call. With the read ending 3 residues before the CDR3 end, the germline J gene is used to fill in that end. Germline V gene sequence: CDR1 SEHNR, CDR2 FQNEAQ (reference sequence). V lost 8 bases and J lost 4, with 15 bases in between. The CDR3 is made up of 13 amino acids.